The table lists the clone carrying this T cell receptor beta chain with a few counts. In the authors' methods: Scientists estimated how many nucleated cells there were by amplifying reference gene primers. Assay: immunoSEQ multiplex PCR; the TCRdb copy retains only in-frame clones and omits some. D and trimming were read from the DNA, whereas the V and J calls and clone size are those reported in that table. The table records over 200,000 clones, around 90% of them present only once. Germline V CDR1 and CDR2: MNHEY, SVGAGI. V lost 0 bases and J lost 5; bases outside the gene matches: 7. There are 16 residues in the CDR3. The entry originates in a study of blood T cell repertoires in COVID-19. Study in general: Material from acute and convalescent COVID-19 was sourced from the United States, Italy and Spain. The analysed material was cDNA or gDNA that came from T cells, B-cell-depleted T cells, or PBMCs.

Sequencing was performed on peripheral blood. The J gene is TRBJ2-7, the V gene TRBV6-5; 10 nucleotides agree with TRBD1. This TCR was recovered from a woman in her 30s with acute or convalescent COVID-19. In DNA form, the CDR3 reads TGTGCCAGCAGTTACTCCAGCGGGGACAGGGGTCACGAGCAGTACTTC. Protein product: CASSYSSGDRGHEQYF.